Listed below are T cell receptor beta chains from one sample, sequenced in a study of cytomegalovirus exposure and HLA in healthy donors. Profiled with immunoSEQ multiplex PCR; TCRdb holds only in-frame clones, not every one. This table holds around 140,000 clones, about 82% found once. Material for sequencing was PBMCs. The receptors were gathered from a female donor in good health and CMV-seropositive. Both conserved end residues are part of each CDR3. The order of the fields is V gene, clone size, J gene, D gene, CDR3 DNA, CDR3 protein. The D gene is left open where the match is weak. Size is stated for part of the rows, as once, few or many counts, or as a class when the clone is expanded.

V gene: TRBV28
clone size: few
J gene: TRBJ1-2
D gene: TRBD1
CDR3 DNA: TGTGCCAGCAGTCGACCCTTCAGGACAGGGGGCGTAAATTGCACCTTC
CDR3 protein: CASSRPFRTGGVNCTF

V gene: TRBV18
clone size: few
J gene: TRBJ1-2
D gene: NA
CDR3 DNA: TGTGCCAGCTCACCACAGGGGAACTATGGCTACACCTTC
CDR3 protein: CASSPQGNYGYTF

V gene: TRBV27
clone size: NA
J gene: TRBJ1-1
D gene: NA
CDR3 DNA: TGTGCCAGCAGTTTCCCCATGAACACTGAAGCTTTCTTT
CDR3 protein: CASSFPMNTEAFF

V gene: TRBV6-1
clone size: few
J gene: TRBJ2-7
D gene: TRBD2
CDR3 DNA: TGTGCCAGCAGTGCATCCGGGACTAGCATCGACGAGCAGTACTTC
CDR3 protein: CASSASGTSIDEQYF

V gene: TRBV29-1
clone size: NA
J gene: TRBJ2-5
D gene: NA
CDR3 DNA: TGCAGCGTTTCACGGACTGTACAAGAGACCCAGTACTTC
CDR3 protein: CSVSRTVQETQYF

V gene: TRBV6-6
clone size: NA
J gene: TRBJ1-1
D gene: NA
CDR3 DNA: TGTGCCAGCAGTTTCGCAGTTGGCGGCACTGAAGCTTTCTTT
CDR3 protein: CASSFAVGGTEAFF

V gene: TRBV7-9
clone size: NA
J gene: TRBJ2-7
D gene: TRBD2
CDR3 DNA: TGTTCCAGCACGGGAGGGTCCTCCTACGAGCAGTACTTC
CDR3 protein: CSSTGGSSYEQYF

V gene: TRBV7-9
clone size: NA
J gene: TRBJ2-5
D gene: TRBD1
CDR3 DNA: TGTGCCAGCAGCCACTGGGACAGCCAAGAGACCCAGTACTTC
CDR3 protein: CASSHWDSQETQYF

V gene: TRBV4-1
clone size: NA
J gene: TRBJ2-3
D gene: NA
CDR3 DNA: TGCGCCAGCAGCCAAGTAGGAGGGACCAATACGCAGTATTTT
CDR3 protein: CASSQVGGTNTQYF

V gene: TRBV4-1
clone size: NA
J gene: TRBJ2-7
D gene: TRBD2
CDR3 DNA: TGCGCCAGCAGCCAAAGGGGACAACTAGCGGGGGCCTACGAGCAGTACTTC
CDR3 protein: CASSQRGQLAGAYEQYF

V gene: TRBV9
clone size: NA
J gene: TRBJ1-6
D gene: NA
CDR3 DNA: TGTGCCAGCAGCAACCGGGACTATAATTCACCCCTCCACTTT
CDR3 protein: CASSNRDYNSPLHF

V gene: TRBV2
clone size: few
J gene: TRBJ2-7
D gene: TRBD1
CDR3 DNA: TGTGCCAGCAGCGACTTGGGACAGGACTACGAGCAGTACTTC
CDR3 protein: CASSDLGQDYEQYF

V gene: TRBV5-1
clone size: NA
J gene: TRBJ1-5
D gene: NA
CDR3 DNA: TGCGCCAGCAGCGTTCAGGGGAATCAGCCCCAGCATTTT
CDR3 protein: CASSVQGNQPQHF

V gene: TRBV27
clone size: NA
J gene: TRBJ2-2
D gene: TRBD2
CDR3 DNA: TGTGCCAGCAGTCGTCGACTAGCGGGCGTTAACACCGGGGAGCTGTTTTTT
CDR3 protein: CASSRRLAGVNTGELFF

V gene: TRBV29-1
clone size: once
J gene: TRBJ2-2
D gene: TRBD2
CDR3 DNA: TGCAGCGTCAAGGGAAGCGGGGGGGCTAACACCGGGGAGCTGTTTTTT
CDR3 protein: CSVKGSGGANTGELFF

V gene: TRBV7-7
clone size: once
J gene: TRBJ2-1
D gene: TRBD2
CDR3 DNA: TGTGCCAGCAGCCCAGGAGGACTAGCGGGAGTGGCTTTGCAGTTCTTC
CDR3 protein: CASSPGGLAGVALQFF

V gene: TRBV20-1
clone size: few
J gene: TRBJ2-1
D gene: NA
CDR3 DNA: TGCAGTGCTTTAGACAATGAGCAGTTCTTC
CDR3 protein: CSALDNEQFF

V gene: TRBV11-2
clone size: NA
J gene: TRBJ2-7
D gene: NA
CDR3 DNA: TGTGCCAGCAGCCCAGGACTATACCCGACCTTAAACTACGAGCAGTACTTC
CDR3 protein: CASSPGLYPTLNYEQYF

V gene: TRBV28
clone size: NA
J gene: TRBJ1-2
D gene: TRBD1
CDR3 DNA: TGTGCCAGCAGGCCGGGACAGAATAACTATGGCTACACCTTC
CDR3 protein: CASRPGQNNYGYTF

V gene: TRBV30
clone size: NA
J gene: TRBJ2-3
D gene: NA
CDR3 DNA: TGTGCCTGGAAAAGGGTTAGCGGCACAGATACGCAGTATTTT
CDR3 protein: CAWKRVSGTDTQYF

V gene: TRBV2
clone size: NA
J gene: TRBJ2-7
D gene: TRBD2
CDR3 DNA: TGTGCCAGCAGTGAATATAGCAGGGAGGGGTACGAGCAGTACTTC
CDR3 protein: CASSEYSREGYEQYF

V gene: TRBV4-1
clone size: NA
J gene: TRBJ2-2
D gene: NA
CDR3 DNA: TGCGCCAGCAGCCAACACAGTGACACCGGGGAGCTGTTTTTT
CDR3 protein: CASSQHSDTGELFF

V gene: TRBV29-1
clone size: NA
J gene: TRBJ2-2
D gene: NA
CDR3 DNA: TGCACCTCCATGCCGCCCGGGACTCCAAACACCGGGGAGCTGTTTTTT
CDR3 protein: CTSMPPGTPNTGELFF

V gene: TRBV18
clone size: NA
J gene: TRBJ2-7
D gene: TRBD2
CDR3 DNA: TGTGCCAGCTCACCGCGGGGGAATGAGGTTGAGCAGTACTTC
CDR3 protein: CASSPRGNEVEQYF

V gene: TRBV9
clone size: NA
J gene: TRBJ2-2
D gene: NA
CDR3 DNA: TGTGCCAGCAGCGTAGGGGACTTAAACACCGGGGAGCTGTTTTTT
CDR3 protein: CASSVGDLNTGELFF

V gene: TRBV12-5
clone size: NA
J gene: TRBJ2-3
D gene: TRBD2
CDR3 DNA: TGTGCTAGCGCAGTAGCGGGGGGTTCAGATACGCAGTATTTT
CDR3 protein: CASAVAGGSDTQYF

V gene: TRBV9
clone size: NA
J gene: TRBJ2-3
D gene: NA
CDR3 DNA: TGTGCCAGCAGCGTAGCGGGAGGACAGAGCACAGATACGCAGTATTTT
CDR3 protein: CASSVAGGQSTDTQYF

V gene: TRBV18
clone size: once
J gene: TRBJ1-1
D gene: NA
CDR3 DNA: TGTGCCAGCTCACCATCGGGGACTGAAGCTTTCTTT
CDR3 protein: CASSPSGTEAFF

V gene: TRBV15
clone size: NA
J gene: TRBJ2-7
D gene: TRBD2
CDR3 DNA: TGTGCCACCAGCAGGTCCAGCGGGGGCGGCGAGCAGTACTTC
CDR3 protein: CATSRSSGGGEQYF

V gene: TRBV5-4
clone size: NA
J gene: TRBJ2-3
D gene: NA
CDR3 DNA: TGTGCCAGCAGCTTCGACTCAGATACGCAGTATTTT
CDR3 protein: CASSFDSDTQYF

V gene: TRBV13
clone size: NA
J gene: TRBJ2-2
D gene: TRBD2
CDR3 DNA: TGTGCCAGCAGCTTGAGGACTAGCGGGAGCGGCGGGGAGCTGTTTTTT
CDR3 protein: CASSLRTSGSGGELFF

V gene: TRBV6-6
clone size: few
J gene: TRBJ1-5
D gene: TRBD1
CDR3 DNA: TGTGCCAGCAGGGGGACAGGGGGGGGTTCGCAGCCCCAGCATTTT
CDR3 protein: CASRGTGGGSQPQHF

V gene: TRBV16
clone size: NA
J gene: TRBJ2-5
D gene: NA
CDR3 DNA: TGTGCCAGCAGCCAAACTAGGGAAGAGACCCAGTACTTC
CDR3 protein: CASSQTREETQYF

V gene: TRBV27
clone size: NA
J gene: TRBJ2-2
D gene: NA
CDR3 DNA: TGTGCCAGCAGTTACACAGCCTACTTGAACACCGGGGAGCTGTTTTTT
CDR3 protein: CASSYTAYLNTGELFF

V gene: TRBV19
clone size: NA
J gene: TRBJ2-2
D gene: NA
CDR3 DNA: TGTGCCAGTAGTAACGCGGGGACCAACACCGGGGAGCTGTTTTTT
CDR3 protein: CASSNAGTNTGELFF

V gene: TRBV6-1
clone size: few
J gene: TRBJ2-7
D gene: NA
CDR3 DNA: TGTGCCAGCAGTGAAAGGGGTTGGACAGCCTACGAGCAGTACTTC
CDR3 protein: CASSERGWTAYEQYF

V gene: TRBV2
clone size: NA
J gene: TRBJ1-2
D gene: NA
CDR3 DNA: TGTGCCAGCAGTGAAGGCGGTCAGGGGATTGATGGCTACACCTTC
CDR3 protein: CASSEGGQGIDGYTF

V gene: TRBV10-1
clone size: NA
J gene: TRBJ2-1
D gene: TRBD2
CDR3 DNA: TGCGCCAGCACTTCGAGTAGCGGGGGACAGCAGTTCTTC
CDR3 protein: CASTSSSGGQQFF

V gene: TRBV4-1
clone size: NA
J gene: TRBJ1-2
D gene: TRBD1
CDR3 DNA: TGCGCCAGCAGCCAGGACAGGGGGAGACCCCATGGCTACACCTTC
CDR3 protein: CASSQDRGRPHGYTF

V gene: TRBV11-2
clone size: NA
J gene: TRBJ2-1
D gene: TRBD2
CDR3 DNA: TGTGCCAGCAGCGTTAGCGGGAGGGGTAATGAGCAGTTCTTC
CDR3 protein: CASSVSGRGNEQFF

V gene: TRBV13
clone size: NA
J gene: TRBJ2-1
D gene: NA
CDR3 DNA: TGTGCCAGCAGCTTAGAGGGCAGCAAAGGGGACAATGAGCAGTTCTTC
CDR3 protein: CASSLEGSKGDNEQFF

V gene: TRBV19
clone size: NA
J gene: TRBJ2-5
D gene: NA
CDR3 DNA: TGTGCCAGTAGCGACAGTAAGCTCCAAGAGACCCAGTACTTC
CDR3 protein: CASSDSKLQETQYF

V gene: TRBV2
clone size: NA
J gene: TRBJ1-1
D gene: TRBD1
CDR3 DNA: TGTGCCAGCAGGAGAGGACAGGGGGCGCGCTATGGGGACACTGAAGCTTTCTTT
CDR3 protein: CASRRGQGARYGDTEAFF

V gene: TRBV30
clone size: few
J gene: TRBJ1-1
D gene: TRBD1
CDR3 DNA: TGTGCCTGGAATACAGGGGATGAAGCTTTCTTT
CDR3 protein: CAWNTGDEAFF

V gene: TRBV28
clone size: NA
J gene: TRBJ2-2
D gene: TRBD1
CDR3 DNA: TGTGCCAGCAGTCAGACAGGGTCCACCGGGGAGCTGTTTTTT
CDR3 protein: CASSQTGSTGELFF

V gene: TRBV7-9
clone size: NA
J gene: TRBJ1-5
D gene: NA
CDR3 DNA: TGTGCCAGCAGCCCCCCCGGGGGTATAGGGGAGCCCCAGCATTTT
CDR3 protein: CASSPPGGIGEPQHF

V gene: TRBV5-1
clone size: few
J gene: TRBJ1-2
D gene: NA
CDR3 DNA: TGCGCCAGCAGCTTGGCCCCGGGTCTTGGGGGCTACACCTTC
CDR3 protein: CASSLAPGLGGYTF

V gene: TRBV7-7
clone size: NA
J gene: TRBJ2-1
D gene: NA
CDR3 DNA: TGTGCCAGCAGCTTAGGTCGAGCTGATGAGCAGTTCTTC
CDR3 protein: CASSLGRADEQFF

V gene: TRBV10-3
clone size: NA
J gene: TRBJ2-3
D gene: TRBD1
CDR3 DNA: TGTGCCTTCCTGCCGGGACAGGGGGCAGATACGCAGTATTTT
CDR3 protein: CAFLPGQGADTQYF

V gene: TRBV11-2
clone size: NA
J gene: TRBJ2-1
D gene: TRBD2
CDR3 DNA: TGTGCCAGCAGCCCCCAGGGACTAGCGGGAAGGAATGAGCAGTTCTTC
CDR3 protein: CASSPQGLAGRNEQFF